The clone carrying this T cell receptor beta chain has a handful of counts. The antigen is unknown. This record belongs to a study of blood T cells in healthy people across ages. It was with a sample-barcoded 5' primer and a J-beta primer mix that a second PCR of roughly 6 to 12 cycles was run. TCRdb reprocessed the 5' RACE reads with MiXCR, giving one entry per CDR3 protein. The table records 1.5 million to 2 million distinct CDR3 sequences, about 32% of them present only once. CDR3 size: 15 residues. Per the germline V gene, CDR1 is MNHNY and CDR2 is SVGAGI (reference sequence). The V end was cut by 8 bases, the J end by 5 bases, with 21 bases between. Study findings and constraints: A roughly linear age-dependent decrease characterized TCR beta diversity per million T cells.

Specimen: blood. The clonotype comes from a woman aged 25 to 45 in good health. This chain links TRBV6-6 with TRBJ2-5; D tentatively fits TRBD1 or TRBD2 (7 bases each). The CDR3 protein is CASGPRGGPVETQYF. The CDR3 DNA reads as TGTGCCAGCGGTCCCAGGGGGGGCCCTGTGGAGACCCAGTACTTC.